These T cell receptor beta chains were read from a single sample in a study of CD8 T cells in Susac syndrome. MiXCR was run by TCRdb on the immunoSEQ multiplex PCR reads, yielding one entry per CDR3 protein. The data show roughly 110,000 distinct CDR3 sequences, with 94% seen just once and over 0.35% held by the top ten. Sample: CD8+ T cells from PBMCs. The receptors originated from a human donor with Susac syndrome. Each CDR3 is given with its conserved first and last residue. Fields, in order: D gene, V gene, clone size, J gene, CDR3 DNA, CDR3 protein. D genes are given only for firm matches. The size of a clone is reported for some rows only, either as once, few or many, or as a class for expanded clones.

D gene: -; V gene: TRBV10-1; clone size: -; J gene: TRBJ1-2; CDR3 DNA: TGCGCCAGCTGGGCGGAGGATTACTATGGCTACACCTTC; CDR3 protein: CASWAEDYYGYTF
D gene: TRBD1; V gene: TRBV4-3; clone size: -; J gene: TRBJ2-7; CDR3 DNA: TGCGCCAGCAGCCCTCAAGCGGACAGGTCCTGGGAGCAGTACTTC; CDR3 protein: CASSPQADRSWEQYF
D gene: -; V gene: TRBV15; clone size: -; J gene: TRBJ2-5; CDR3 DNA: TGTGCCACCAGCAGAGATAACCGGGGGACGGAGACCCAGTACTTC; CDR3 protein: CATSRDNRGTETQYF
D gene: TRBD1; V gene: TRBV13; clone size: -; J gene: TRBJ1-1; CDR3 DNA: TGTGCCAGCAGCTCGGGACAGGGAATCGCTGAAGCTTTCTTT; CDR3 protein: CASSSGQGIAEAFF
D gene: -; V gene: TRBV9; clone size: -; J gene: TRBJ2-6; CDR3 DNA: TGTGCCAGCAGCGCGGCCTCCGCCAACGTCCTGACTTTC; CDR3 protein: CASSAASANVLTF
D gene: -; V gene: TRBV19; clone size: -; J gene: TRBJ2-1; CDR3 DNA: TGTGCCAGTAGTATGGAAACGGCGGGGGAGCAGTTCTTC; CDR3 protein: CASSMETAGEQFF
D gene: TRBD1; V gene: TRBV9; clone size: -; J gene: TRBJ2-4; CDR3 DNA: TGTGCCAGCAGCGACCCGACAGGGGAGAACATTCAGTACTTC; CDR3 protein: CASSDPTGENIQYF
D gene: TRBD2; V gene: TRBV29-1; clone size: -; J gene: TRBJ2-7; CDR3 DNA: TGCAGCGTTTCTCTGGCGGGGGGTAGGTACGAGCAGTACTTC; CDR3 protein: CSVSLAGGRYEQYF
D gene: -; V gene: TRBV9; clone size: -; J gene: TRBJ2-2; CDR3 DNA: TGTGCCAGCACTTCGGGCAGACTGAACACCGGGGAGCTGTTTTTT; CDR3 protein: CASTSGRLNTGELFF
D gene: -; V gene: TRBV15; clone size: -; J gene: TRBJ2-7; CDR3 DNA: TGTGCCACCAGCAGAGGAAATGATGGAAAGACCTACGAGCAGTACTTC; CDR3 protein: CATSRGNDGKTYEQYF
D gene: -; V gene: TRBV6-5; clone size: -; J gene: TRBJ2-3; CDR3 DNA: TGTGCCAGCAGGGGGGAGCTTGGAGATTTT; CDR3 protein: CASRGELGDF
D gene: -; V gene: TRBV12-3/TRBV12-4; clone size: -; J gene: TRBJ1-6; CDR3 DNA: TGTGCCAGCAGTCCCAGGGTCCTCAATTCACCCCTCCACTTT; CDR3 protein: CASSPRVLNSPLHF
D gene: -; V gene: TRBV7-9; clone size: -; J gene: TRBJ2-3; CDR3 DNA: TGTGCCAGCACTGGGGGGGGCCTTGGAGATACGCAGTATTTT; CDR3 protein: CASTGGGLGDTQYF
D gene: TRBD1; V gene: TRBV28; clone size: -; J gene: TRBJ1-6; CDR3 DNA: TGTGCCAGCAGCCGTTACAGGGGGCAGGGGTCACCCCTCCACTTT; CDR3 protein: CASSRYRGQGSPLHF
D gene: -; V gene: TRBV9; clone size: -; J gene: TRBJ2-5; CDR3 DNA: TGTGCCAGCAGCGTAAGGGGAGAGGGGGAGACCCAGTACTTC; CDR3 protein: CASSVRGEGETQYF
D gene: -; V gene: TRBV29-1; clone size: -; J gene: TRBJ2-7; CDR3 DNA: TGCAGCGTTGAGGCCCCAGATTCCACCTACGAGCAGTACTTC; CDR3 protein: CSVEAPDSTYEQYF
D gene: -; V gene: TRBV6-2/TRBV6-3; clone size: -; J gene: TRBJ1-2; CDR3 DNA: TGTGCCAGCGGCGATGGCTACACCTTC; CDR3 protein: CASGDGYTF
D gene: TRBD1; V gene: TRBV5-4; clone size: -; J gene: TRBJ2-4; CDR3 DNA: TGTGCCAGCAGCTTCCAGGGGGTTAACATTCAGTACTTC; CDR3 protein: CASSFQGVNIQYF
D gene: -; V gene: TRBV5-4; clone size: -; J gene: TRBJ2-5; CDR3 DNA: TGTGCCAGCACCTCTCGAGGGGGTGCATTGGAGACCCAGTACTTC; CDR3 protein: CASTSRGGALETQYF
D gene: TRBD2; V gene: TRBV6-4; clone size: -; J gene: TRBJ2-3; CDR3 DNA: TGTGCCAGCAGTGAGGCGGGAGGAGGCACAGATACGCAGTATTTT; CDR3 protein: CASSEAGGGTDTQYF
D gene: TRBD2; V gene: TRBV24-1; clone size: -; J gene: TRBJ2-1; CDR3 DNA: TGTGCCACCAGTGATTCCGGGACTAGCTGGGGTGAGCAGTTCTTC; CDR3 protein: CATSDSGTSWGEQFF
D gene: -; V gene: TRBV4-1; clone size: -; J gene: TRBJ2-7; CDR3 DNA: TGCGCCAGCAGCCAAGAGACAGAAGGAGACGAGCAGTACTTC; CDR3 protein: CASSQETEGDEQYF
D gene: -; V gene: TRBV27; clone size: once; J gene: TRBJ1-6; CDR3 DNA: TGTGCCAGCACCACGGCGAGCTCCTATAATTCACCCCTCCACTTT; CDR3 protein: CASTTASSYNSPLHF
D gene: -; V gene: TRBV6-6; clone size: -; J gene: TRBJ2-5; CDR3 DNA: TGTGCCAGCAGTGGACCTAATCAAGAGACCCAGTACTTC; CDR3 protein: CASSGPNQETQYF
D gene: -; V gene: TRBV2; clone size: once; J gene: TRBJ2-1; CDR3 DNA: TGCGGGGCAGGGATTCCCAATGAGCAGTTCTTC; CDR3 protein: CGAGIPNEQFF
D gene: -; V gene: TRBV6-2/TRBV6-3; clone size: -; J gene: TRBJ2-3; CDR3 DNA: TGTGCCAGCAGCTTAACAGATACGCAGTATTTT; CDR3 protein: CASSLTDTQYF
D gene: TRBD1; V gene: TRBV7-2; clone size: once; J gene: TRBJ2-3; CDR3 DNA: TGTGCCAGCAGCTTGGCCCGATTCAACAGGGGTCCAGATACGCAGTATTTT; CDR3 protein: CASSLARFNRGPDTQYF
D gene: TRBD1; V gene: TRBV9; clone size: once; J gene: TRBJ1-2; CDR3 DNA: TGTGCCAGCAGCGTAGGACAGGGGCTTGGCTACACCTTC; CDR3 protein: CASSVGQGLGYTF
D gene: -; V gene: TRBV5-4; clone size: few; J gene: TRBJ1-1; CDR3 DNA: TGTGCCAGCAGCTTGAATTTGAACACTGAAGCTTTCTTT; CDR3 protein: CASSLNLNTEAFF
D gene: -; V gene: TRBV9; clone size: -; J gene: TRBJ2-1; CDR3 DNA: TGTGCCAGCAGCCCGGGTGGGATGGGCGAGCAGTTCTTC; CDR3 protein: CASSPGGMGEQFF
D gene: -; V gene: TRBV6-5; clone size: -; J gene: TRBJ1-1; CDR3 DNA: TGTGCCAGCAGTTCCCAGGGTGAAGCTTTCTTT; CDR3 protein: CASSSQGEAFF